A single sample gave rise to the 24 T cell receptor beta chains below, sequenced in a study of Graves' ophthalmopathy and Graves' hyperthyroidism. Amplified TCR beta CDR3 regions were obtained using RNA transcripts as template. RT-PCR was first run with HTBI primers, then multiplex PCR in a second round. From the multiplex PCR reads, TCRdb called clonotypes with MiXCR, one entry per CDR3 protein. The sample has some 200,000 distinct CDR3 sequences, roughly 27% seen once. Sample: peripheral blood. The receptors shown here come from a man aged 50 to 59 with Graves' ophthalmopathy.

This clonotype was seen ten or more times. V usage is TRBV4-1 and J usage is TRBJ2-7; TRBD2 is a possible D gene (6 bases). The germline CDR1 and CDR2 sequences are MGHRA and YSYEKL. Trimming took off 3 bases at V and 3 bases at J, with 9 bases between the two ends. The CDR3 spans 13 residues. The CDR3 DNA follows: TGCGCCAGCAGCCATTCCGGGGGCTACGAGCAGTACTTC. Translated: CASSHSGGYEQYF.

This clonotype was counted only a few times. This chain joins TRBV20-1 and TRBJ2-7, with 9 bases fitting TRBD2. J gave up 3 bases and V 7 bases, and 7 bases lay outside the gene matches. Germline CDR1 reads DFQATT; CDR2 reads SNEGSKA (reference sequence). The CDR3 spans 13 residues. The CDR3 spells CSGASGTSYEQYF. DNA of the CDR3: TGCAGTGGGGCTAGCGGGACCAGCTACGAGCAGTACTTC.

At least ten counts were recorded for this clonotype. This chain connects TRBV7-9 to TRBJ2-7; D unresolved. The CDR3 sequence is 14 residues long. The germline CDR1 and CDR2 sequences are SEHNR and FQNEAQ (reference sequence). The V end was cut by 3 bases, the J end by 3 bases, with 12 bases between. CDR3 sequence reads: CASSFHDKYYEQYF. The DNA for the CDR3 is TGTGCCAGCAGCTTCCACGACAAATACTACGAGCAGTACTTC.

This clonotype has at least ten counts. V gene TRBV28 combines with J gene TRBJ1-1; D gene ambiguous. V lost 3 bases to trimming and J lost 1 base, with 9 bases between them. Germline V gives CDR1 MDHEN, CDR2 SYDVKM. The CDR3 extends over 14 amino acids. In nucleotides, the CDR3 is TGTGCCAGCAGTTTTCGGGGATCGAACACTGAAGCTTTCTTT. Residues: CASSFRGSNTEAFF. Full variable domain (rest looked up from reference TRBV28 and TRBJ1-1): DVKVTQSSRYLVKRTGEKVFLECVQDMDHENMFWYRQDPGLGLRLIYFSYDVKMKEKGDIPEGYSVSREKKERFSLILESASTNQTSMYLCASSFRGSNTEAFFGQGTRLTVV.

The sample holds many counts of this clonotype. The chain links TRBV3-1 to TRBJ1-2, with TRBD1 as a possible D gene (6 bases). V lost 2 bases and J 6 bases, leaving 13 bases between the germline ends. The CDR3 is made up of 14 amino acids. Germline V gene data show CDR1 as LGHDT and CDR2 as YNNKEL (reference sequence). Here the CDR3 reads CASSQPGVVDGYTF. DNA for the CDR3: TGTGCCAGCAGCCAACCAGGGGTGGTAGATGGCTACACCTTC.

This clonotype has at least ten counts. The V and J genes are TRBV25-1 and TRBJ1-1; D gene ambiguous. This CDR3 has 13 residues. CDR1 and CDR2 (germline): MGHDK, SYGVNS. Trimming stripped 4 bases from V and 1 base from J, with 7 bases between. The CDR3 here is CASSVNENTEAFF. Here the CDR3 DNA reads TGTGCCAGCAGTGTGAACGAGAACACTGAAGCTTTCTTT.

This clonotype was counted many times. The rearrangement joins TRBV6-2 or TRBV6-3 to TRBJ1-5; 8 nucleotides align to TRBD1. This CDR3 contains 17 residues. J was trimmed by 2 bases and V by 2 bases; bases with no gene match: 8. Germline CDR1 reads MNHEY; CDR2 reads SVGEGT. The DNA for the CDR3 is TGTGCCAGCAGTTACGAGACAGGGGTTGGCCGCAATCAGCCCCAGCATTTT. Translation: CASSYETGVGRNQPQHF.

This sequence joins TRBV6-2 or TRBV6-3 and TRBJ1-5; 7 nucleotides line up with TRBD1. The V segment lost 10 bases and the J segment 3 bases; nucleotides outside the gene matches: 9. The CDR3 spans 14 residues. Germline CDR1 MNHEY, CDR2 SVGEGT. The CDR3 here is CATDEGGYNQPQHF. The CDR3 DNA is TGTGCCACGGATGAAGGGGGCTACAATCAGCCCCAGCATTTT.

This clonotype was counted ten times or more. This chain uses TRBV18 with TRBJ1-1; D is unclear. Germline CDR1 is KGHSH and CDR2 is LQKENI. This CDR3 has 14 amino acids. The V end was cut by 6 bases, the J end by 5 bases, with 16 bases between. The CDR3: CASSLANSETEAFF. The CDR3 DNA reads TGTGCCAGCTCGTTAGCGAACTCGGAGACTGAAGCTTTCTTT.

This chain links TRBV9 with TRBJ1-3; the D gene is possibly TRBD1 (6 bases). The CDR3 totals 15 residues. Germline loops: CDR1 SGDLS, CDR2 YYNGEE. Trimming shortened V by 3 bases and J by 0 bases, and 10 bases separated the two germline ends. CDR3 DNA: TGTGCCAGCAGCGCTGGGGACACCTCTGGAAACACCATATATTTT. Translated: CASSAGDTSGNTIYF. The full variable domain, its missing parts supplied by reference TRBV9 and TRBJ1-3, is DSGVTQTPKHLITATGQRVTLRCSPRSGDLSVYWYQQSLDQGLQFLIQYYNGEERAKGNILERFSAQQFPDLHSELNLSSLELGDSALYFCASSAGDTSGNTIYFGEGSWLTVV.

V and J are TRBV19 and TRBJ2-7, with unresolved D. Germline V gene lookup returns CDR1 LNHDA and CDR2 SQIVND (reference sequence). This CDR3 spans 11 amino acids. The V and J ends lost 5 bases and 6 bases respectively, with 8 bases between them. The CDR3 region has the DNA TGTGCCAGTAGTGCCCCTGGCGAGCAGTACTTC. Its protein is CASSAPGEQYF.

This chain uses TRBV12-3 or TRBV12-4 with TRBJ2-7, with D possibly TRBD1 on 5 matching bases. The CDR3 consists of 13 residues. Trimming cost V 5 bases and J 2 bases, with 10 bases left between them. The CDR3 protein is CASSTRATYEQYF. CDR3 DNA: TGTGCCAGCAGTACCAGGGCTACCTACGAGCAGTACTTC.

J is TRBJ2-5 and V is TRBV12-3 or TRBV12-4, with D hard to call. The CDR3 contains 13 residues. V lost 6 bases and J lost 5, with 13 bases in between. CDR3 sequence: CASSFYRWETQYF. CDR3 sequence (DNA): TGTGCCAGCAGCTTTTACCGGTGGGAGACCCAGTACTTC.

Many counts were recorded for this clonotype. The chain joins TRBV7-6 to TRBJ2-7, with D unresolved. Trimming left V 6 bases short and J 3 bases short, with 12 bases between. Per germline, CDR1 SGHVS and CDR2 FNYEAQ. The CDR3 spans 13 residues. The CDR3 is CASSPGSNYEQYF. CDR3 coding DNA: TGTGCCAGCAGTCCCGGTTCCAACTACGAGCAGTACTTC.

This clonotype appeared many times. This may stem from a read error, because a much larger clone lies one nucleotide away. CDR3 nucleotides: TGTGCCAGCAGTTTCAAACAGGGGCGATCTGAAGCTTTCTTT. It yields the protein CASSFKQGRSEAFF. The chain carries TRBV27 and TRBJ1-1, with TRBD1 identical over 7 bases. With 3 bases clipped from V and 6 bases from J, the junction kept 7 bases outside the gene matches. The germline gives CDR1 MNHEY, CDR2 SMNVEV (reference sequence). This CDR3 has 14 residues.

This clonotype was counted many times. CDR3 loop: CASSQDGGGGATEAFF. For the CDR3, the DNA is TGCGCCAGCAGCCAAGATGGGGGTGGGGGAGCGACTGAAGCTTTCTTT. The chain is built from TRBV4-3 and TRBJ1-1; the D gene is possibly TRBD1 (5 bases). The CDR3 length is 16 residues. Germline CDR1 reads LGHNA; CDR2 reads YSLEER. The V and J ends lost 0 bases and 5 bases respectively, with 16 bases between them.

This clonotype was found once. The V call is TRBV28, the J call TRBJ1-5; 7 bases fit TRBD1. The germline V gene has CDR1 MDHEN and CDR2 SYDVKM. J lost 7 bases, V lost 7 bases, and 19 bases had no gene match. The CDR3 is made up of 17 amino acids. The CDR3 loop is CASTSIQAGGGRQPQHF. CDR3 sequence (DNA): TGTGCCAGCACCTCAATCCAGGCAGGGGGTGGTAGGCAGCCCCAGCATTTT. The full variable domain, rest sourced from reference TRBV28 and TRBJ1-5, is DVKVTQSSRYLVKRTGEKVFLECVQDMDHENMFWYRQDPGLGLRLIYFSYDVKMKEKGDIPEGYSVSREKKERFSLILESASTNQTSMYLCASTSIQAGGGRQPQHFGDGTRLSIL.

V usage is TRBV6-5 and J usage is TRBJ2-5; TRBD2 might be the D (5 bases). CDR1 is MNHEY and CDR2 is SVGAGI in the germline V gene. V lost 6 bases to trimming and J lost 3 bases, with 8 bases between them. This CDR3 has 12 amino acids. The CDR3 sequence: CASSGIEETQYF. CDR3 DNA sequence: TGTGCCAGCAGCGGGATAGAAGAGACCCAGTACTTC.

This clonotype was detected many times. The chain carries TRBV14 and TRBJ1-1; a possible D gene is TRBD1 (6 bases). V was cut by 3 bases and J by 11 bases, with 19 bases left in between. There are 14 residues in the CDR3. Germline assignment: CDR1 SGHDN and CDR2 FVKESK. The CDR3 here is CASSQGQVLSRAFF. The DNA for the CDR3 is TGTGCCAGCAGCCAGGGACAAGTATTAAGCCGGGCTTTCTTT.

The rearrangement uses TRBV20-1 and TRBJ2-5; the match to TRBD2 covers 8 bases. CDR1 and CDR2 from the germline V gene are DFQATT and SNEGSKA (reference sequence). The CDR3 spans 15 residues. V lost 6 bases and J lost 1; bases outside the gene matches: 10. CDR3 amino acids: CSASLGGGTQETQYF. The CDR3 DNA reads as TGCAGTGCCAGCCTTGGCGGGGGGACCCAAGAGACCCAGTACTTC.

The rearrangement uses TRBV6-1 and TRBJ2-7, with TRBD1 identical over 9 bases. Trimming at V came to 6 bases and at J to 6 bases, leaving 21 bases not matched to a gene. CDR1 and CDR2 from the germline V gene are MNHNS and SASEGT. The CDR3 runs 18 residues. Written as DNA, the CDR3 is TGTGCCAGCAGCGATGCAAAGGGGGACCGGGACAGGGACAGCGAGCAGTACTTC. Translated, it gives CASSDAKGDRDRDSEQYF.

The chain links TRBV20-1 to TRBJ1-1, with D possibly being TRBD1 (5 bases). V lost 1 base, J lost 1 base, and 7 bases lay in between. The length of the CDR3 is 13 residues. Germline values: CDR1 DFQATT, CDR2 SNEGSKA (reference sequence). The CDR3 region has the DNA TGCAGTGCTAGAGGTACAGGGAACACTGAAGCTTTCTTT. This translates into CSARGTGNTEAFF.

J is TRBJ2-7 and V is TRBV6-1; unclear D gene. The CDR3 totals 13 residues. Germline-derived CDR1 and CDR2 are MNHNS and SASEGT. The germline V and J ends were trimmed by 8 bases and 0 bases, with 11 bases remaining between them. CDR3 in DNA: TGTGCCAGCGGAAGGGCTAGCTCCTACGAGCAGTACTTC. Its translation: CASGRASSYEQYF.

In this sample, this clonotype turned up many times. This chain links TRBV28 with TRBJ1-1, with 7 positions matching TRBD1. This CDR3 has 15 residues. Germline values: CDR1 MDHEN, CDR2 SYDVKM. V shed 5 bases, J shed 1 base, and the junction held 7 bases outside the gene matches. The CDR3 sequence: CASSPGGTSNTEAFF. DNA of the CDR3: TGTGCCAGCAGTCCAGGGGGGACCTCGAACACTGAAGCTTTCTTT.